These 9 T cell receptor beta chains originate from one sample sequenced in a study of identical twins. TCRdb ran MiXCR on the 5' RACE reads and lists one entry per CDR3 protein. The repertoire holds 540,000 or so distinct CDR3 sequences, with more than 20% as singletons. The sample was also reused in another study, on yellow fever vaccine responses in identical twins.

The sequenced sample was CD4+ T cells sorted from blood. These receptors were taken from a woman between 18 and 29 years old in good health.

The CDR3 DNA is TGCGCCAGCAGCCCCCTTGCGGGCCAGTTGCAAGAGACCCAGTACTTC. Translating gives CASSPLAGQLQETQYF. The V and J genes are TRBV4-1 and TRBJ2-5; TRBD2 might be the D (5 bases). V was cut by 4 bases and J by 2 bases, with 17 bases left in between. This CDR3 spans 16 amino acids. Germline V lookup: CDR1 MGHRA, CDR2 YSYEKL.

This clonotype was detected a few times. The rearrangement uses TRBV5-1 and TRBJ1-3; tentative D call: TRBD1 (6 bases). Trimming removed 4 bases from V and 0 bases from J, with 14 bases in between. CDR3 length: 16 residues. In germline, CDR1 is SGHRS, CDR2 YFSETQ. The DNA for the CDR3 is TGCGCCAGCAGCGAAGGACAGATGAGCTCTGGAAACACCATATATTTT. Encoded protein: CASSEGQMSSGNTIYF.

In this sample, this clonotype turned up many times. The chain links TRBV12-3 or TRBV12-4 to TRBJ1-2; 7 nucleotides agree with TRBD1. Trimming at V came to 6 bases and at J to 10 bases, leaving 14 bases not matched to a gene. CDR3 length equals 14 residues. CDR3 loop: CASSSETGILDYTF. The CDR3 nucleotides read TGTGCCAGCAGCTCGGAGACAGGGATTCTTGACTACACCTTC.

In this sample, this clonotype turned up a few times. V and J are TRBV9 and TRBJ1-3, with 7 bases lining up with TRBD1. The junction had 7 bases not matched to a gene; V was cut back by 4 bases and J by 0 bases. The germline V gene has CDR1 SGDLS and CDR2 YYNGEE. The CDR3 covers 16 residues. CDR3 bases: TGTGCCAGCAGCCCTCCCGGGACAGCCTCTGGAAACACCATATATTTT. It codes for CASSPPGTASGNTIYF. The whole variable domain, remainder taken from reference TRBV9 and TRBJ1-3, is DSGVTQTPKHLITATGQRVTLRCSPRSGDLSVYWYQQSLDQGLQFLIQYYNGEERAKGNILERFSAQQFPDLHSELNLSSLELGDSALYFCASSPPGTASGNTIYFGEGSWLTVV.

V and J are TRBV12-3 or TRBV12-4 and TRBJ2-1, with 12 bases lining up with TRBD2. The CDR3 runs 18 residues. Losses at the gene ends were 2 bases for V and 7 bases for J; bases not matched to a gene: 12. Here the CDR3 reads CASSLFPQTSGRPNEQFF. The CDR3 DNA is TGTGCCAGCAGTTTATTCCCTCAGACTAGCGGGAGACCGAATGAGCAGTTCTTC.

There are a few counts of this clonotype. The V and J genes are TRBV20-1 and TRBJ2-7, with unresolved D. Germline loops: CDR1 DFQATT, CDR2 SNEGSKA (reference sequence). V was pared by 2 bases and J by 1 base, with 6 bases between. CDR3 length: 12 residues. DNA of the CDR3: TGCAGTGCTAGAACCCCTTCCTACGAGCAGTACTTC. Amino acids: CSARTPSYEQYF.

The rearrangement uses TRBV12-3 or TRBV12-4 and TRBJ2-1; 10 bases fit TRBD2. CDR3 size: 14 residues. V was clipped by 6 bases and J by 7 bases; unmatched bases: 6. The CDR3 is CASRAGGGWNEQFF. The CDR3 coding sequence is TGTGCCAGCAGAGCGGGGGGGGGCTGGAATGAGCAGTTCTTC.

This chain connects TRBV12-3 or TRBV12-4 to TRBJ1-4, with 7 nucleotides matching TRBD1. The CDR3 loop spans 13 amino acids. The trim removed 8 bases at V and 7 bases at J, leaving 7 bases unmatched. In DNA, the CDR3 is TGTGCCAGCGAGAAGACAGGGACTGAAAAACTGTTTTTT. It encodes CASEKTGTEKLFF.

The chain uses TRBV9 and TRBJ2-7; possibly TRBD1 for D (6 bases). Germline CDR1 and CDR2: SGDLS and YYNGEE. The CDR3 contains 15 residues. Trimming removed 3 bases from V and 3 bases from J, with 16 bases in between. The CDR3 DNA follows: TGTGCCAGCAGCGCACCCGGGACATGCTGCTACGAGCAGTACTTC. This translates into CASSAPGTCCYEQYF.